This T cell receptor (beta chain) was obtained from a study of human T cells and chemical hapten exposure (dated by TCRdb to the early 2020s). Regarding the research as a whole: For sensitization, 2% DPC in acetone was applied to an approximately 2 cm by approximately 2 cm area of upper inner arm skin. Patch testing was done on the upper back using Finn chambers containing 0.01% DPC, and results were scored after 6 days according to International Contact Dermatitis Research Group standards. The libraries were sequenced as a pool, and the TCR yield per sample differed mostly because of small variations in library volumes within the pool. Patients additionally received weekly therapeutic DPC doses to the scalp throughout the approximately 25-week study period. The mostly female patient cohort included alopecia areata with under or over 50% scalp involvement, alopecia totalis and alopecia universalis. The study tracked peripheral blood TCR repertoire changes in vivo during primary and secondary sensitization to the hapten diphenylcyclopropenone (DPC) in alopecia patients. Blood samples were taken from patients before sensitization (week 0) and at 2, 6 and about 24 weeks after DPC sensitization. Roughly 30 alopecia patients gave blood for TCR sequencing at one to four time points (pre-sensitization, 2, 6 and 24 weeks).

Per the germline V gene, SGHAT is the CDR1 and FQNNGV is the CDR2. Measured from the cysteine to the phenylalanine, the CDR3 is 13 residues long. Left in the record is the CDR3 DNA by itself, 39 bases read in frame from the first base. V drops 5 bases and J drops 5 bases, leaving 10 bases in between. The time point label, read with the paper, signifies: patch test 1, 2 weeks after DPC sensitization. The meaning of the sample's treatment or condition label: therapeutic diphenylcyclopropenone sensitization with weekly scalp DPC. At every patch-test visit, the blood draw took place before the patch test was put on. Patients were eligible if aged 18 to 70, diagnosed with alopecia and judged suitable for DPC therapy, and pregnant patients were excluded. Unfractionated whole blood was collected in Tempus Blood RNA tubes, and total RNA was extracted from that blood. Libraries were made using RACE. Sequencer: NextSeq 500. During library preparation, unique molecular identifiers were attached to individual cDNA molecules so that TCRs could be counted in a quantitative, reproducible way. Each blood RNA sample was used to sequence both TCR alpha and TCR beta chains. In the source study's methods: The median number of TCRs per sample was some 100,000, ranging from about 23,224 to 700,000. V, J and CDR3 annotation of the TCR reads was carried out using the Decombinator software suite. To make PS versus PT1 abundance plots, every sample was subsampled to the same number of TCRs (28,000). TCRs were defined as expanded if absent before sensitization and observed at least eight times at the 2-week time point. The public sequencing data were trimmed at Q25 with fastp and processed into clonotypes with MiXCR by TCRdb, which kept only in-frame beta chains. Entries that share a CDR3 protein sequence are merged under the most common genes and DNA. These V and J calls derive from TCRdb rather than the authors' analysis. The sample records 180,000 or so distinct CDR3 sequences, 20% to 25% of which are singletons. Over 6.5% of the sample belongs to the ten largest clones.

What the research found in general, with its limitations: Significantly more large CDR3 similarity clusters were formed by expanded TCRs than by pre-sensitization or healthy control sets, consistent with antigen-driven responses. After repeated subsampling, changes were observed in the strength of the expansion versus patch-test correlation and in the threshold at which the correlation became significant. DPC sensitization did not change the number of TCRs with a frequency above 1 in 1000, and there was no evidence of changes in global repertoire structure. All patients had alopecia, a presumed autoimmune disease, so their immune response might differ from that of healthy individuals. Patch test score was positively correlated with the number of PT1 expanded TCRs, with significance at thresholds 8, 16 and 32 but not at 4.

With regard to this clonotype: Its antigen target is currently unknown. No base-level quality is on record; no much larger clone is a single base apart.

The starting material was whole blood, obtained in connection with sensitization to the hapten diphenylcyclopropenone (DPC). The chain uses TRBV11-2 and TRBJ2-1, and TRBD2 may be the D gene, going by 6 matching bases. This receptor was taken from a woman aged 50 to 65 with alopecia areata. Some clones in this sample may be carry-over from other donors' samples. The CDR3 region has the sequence CASSKGLHNEQFF. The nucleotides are TGTGCCAGCAGCAAGGGACTCCACAATGAGCAGTTCTTC.